Reported below is one TCR beta chain. Clones were read by immunoSEQ multiplex PCR, and TCRdb kept only the in-frame ones, dropping some. The repertoire holds about 140,000 clones, with more than 85% as singletons. The CDR3 runs to 15 residues. The V and J ends lost 6 bases and 8 bases respectively, with 21 bases between them. Per germline, CDR1 LGHDT and CDR2 YNNKEL (reference sequence). This sample is drawn from a study of T cell responses to AZD1222 COVID-19 vaccine. Sequencing was performed on peripheral blood, taken on day 0 of AZD1222 vaccination. The chain carries TRBV3-1 (or the pseudogene TRBV3-2) and TRBJ2-3; D tentatively reads TRBD1 or TRBD2 (5 bases each). This TCR was sampled from an adult in good health. The CDR3 sequence: CASSHGRGRGGTQYF. Here the CDR3 DNA reads TGTGCCAGCAGTCATGGGCGCGGACGTGGGGGTACGCAGTATTTT.